This T cell receptor beta chain was retrieved from a study of blood T cells in healthy people across ages. General study points: Long-lived donors had more naive CD4+ cells and higher diversity than aged donors.

CDR1 is MNHEY and CDR2 is SMNVEV in the germline V gene (reference sequence). This CDR3 is 14 amino acids long. Trimming left V 2 bases short and J 7 bases short, with 11 bases between. A second PCR of roughly 7 to 11 cycles used a sample-barcoded 5' primer and a J-beta primer mix. TCRdb re-called the 5' RACE reads with MiXCR, one entry per CDR3 protein. The profile shows 450,000 to 650,000 distinct CDR3 sequences, under 30% of them singletons. As regards this clonotype: Its antigen is not identified.

A further study also used this sample, focusing on T cells of mothers and their children. From that paper: The donor cohort consisted of a few healthy Caucasian mothers and their six children.

The sample was blood. This sequence was found in a boy aged 10-17 years in good health. The V gene is TRBV27, the J gene TRBJ2-2, with D perhaps matching TRBD2 (5 bases). The CDR3 DNA follows: TGTGCCAGCAGTTTAAATACGGCGGGCGGGGAGCTGTTTTTT. Amino acid sequence: CASSLNTAGGELFF.